This T cell receptor (beta chain) was sequenced during a study of T-cell reconstitution after alpha-beta-depleted transplantation in children. The study, taken as a whole, reports: For some patients, TCRbeta diversity was high at day 60 because of recipient T cells and thymic progenitors that survived. Newly made T cells mostly supplied T-cell counts and diversity one year after transplant. As was reported, about two months after transplant, alpha-beta T cells came from several hundred expanded graft clones.

About this clonotype itself: As yet, its antigen is unknown.

Preparation of the TCRbeta library was carried out with unique molecular identifiers. Using its own MiXCR run on the PCR reads, TCRdb lists one record per CDR3 protein. The repertoire includes approximately 520,000 distinct CDR3 sequences, approximately 10% of them detected once, and around 13% sits in the top ten. CDR3 size: 14 residues. Germline assignment: CDR1 MNHEY and CDR2 SVGAGI. V was pared by 3 bases and J by 1 base, with 10 bases between. The specimen comprised PBMCs, mostly from graft donor cells, sampled 180 days after TCRalphabeta/CD19-depleted stem cell transplant. The J gene is TRBJ2-7, the V gene TRBV6-5; D is possibly TRBD1 or TRBD2 (5 bases each). This TCR was recovered from a female patient between 2 and 15 years old who had a stem cell transplant for aplastic anemia, so the T cells may come from the graft donor. CDR3 sequence: CASSYSGRSYEQYF. DNA of the CDR3: TGTGCCAGCAGTTATTCGGGACGGTCCTACGAGCAGTACTTC.